This TCR beta chain was identified during a study of blood T cell repertoires in COVID-19 (dated by TCRdb to 2020 to 2022). In the study overall: Samples from collaborators originated in the United States, Italy and Spain and spanned both the acute and convalescent phases of COVID-19. Subjects who had been exposed to COVID-19, were actively infected with it, or had recovered from it provided the deeply sampled blood TCRbeta repertoires that made up the dataset. The material from the prospective study consisted of cDNA or gDNA derived from T cells, B-cell-depleted T cells, or PBMCs. Sample metadata almost always included a de-identified subject ID, COVID-19 status, age in years and sex. The samples were drawn from two sources: the first 160 participants of the ongoing ImmuneRACE study, and 1,200 or so subjects contributed by 6 global collaborators. The repertoires were released in a freely available public database intended as a resource for research on the immune response to SARS-CoV-2. Where available, HLA class I and class II types were obtained from metadata supplied by the sample provider rather than from assay-based typing.

This clone occurred a few times. Its antigen is currently not known. Within one base of it there is no much larger clone, and no base qualities were kept. The immunoSEQ Assay, a bias-controlled multiplex PCR, was used to amplify TCRbeta CDR3 regions from genomic DNA. The study's processing was this. Within the assay, amplification of reference gene primers was used to estimate how many nucleated cells each sample contained. To quantify the absolute abundance of each unique TCRbeta CDR3 rearrangement, sequence reads were collapsed and filtered. For each sample, productive Simpson clonality was calculated by taking the square root of Simpson's diversity index across productive rearrangements. This is the immuneACCESS table as TCRdb keeps it, with only in-frame sequences that have V and J called. A part of the clones is gone; compared with another copy, unresolved V genes explain less than half, and the rest is unexplained. Clone size and V and J calls were adopted from that table, with D and trimming inferred from the DNA. The sample table holds a few hundred thousand clones, of which roughly 85% were seen once. About 3% of the sample is taken by the ten largest.

General findings and caveats noted by the study authors: Clinical and demographic metadata were provided uncurated, with the amount varying by source and participant.

Whole blood was collected in K2EDTA tubes by collaborating institutions according to the institutions' own protocols. For TCRbeta analysis, collaborator samples were shipped as frozen whole blood, as isolated PBMCs, or as DNA extracted from either sample type. The CDR3 sequence holds 14 residues, the cysteine and phenylalanine included. CDR3 DNA is the only sequence kept; it has 42 bases, read in frame from the first base. For this chain, trimming is 3 bases at the V end and 7 bases at the J end, and the number of junction bases without a gene match is 6. CDR1 and CDR2 are read off the germline V gene as MDHEN and SYDVKM.

The source of this sequence is a man between 18 and 29 years old with active or convalescent COVID-19. The chain is encoded by TRBV28 joined to TRBJ2-7, with 10 middle bases fitting TRBD1. Input material: peripheral blood. The bases are TGTGCCAGCAGTTTTTTCCGGACAGGGGGAGAGCAGTACTTC. This codes for CASSFFRTGGEQYF.